The rows below give T cell receptor beta chains drawn from one sample of a study of T cell repertoires in cytomegalovirus infection. TCRdb re-called the reads with MiXCR, one entry per CDR3 protein. The repertoire holds roughly 80,000 distinct CDR3 sequences, under 30% seen once, with about half in the top ten. These TCRs are of unknown antigen specificity. The sample consisted of CD8+ T cells from cultured PBMCs, taken from culture after CMV antigen stimulation. The source of these receptors is a human donor in good health (CMV status not recorded). Some clones in this sample may be carry-over from other donors' samples. Both conserved end residues are part of each CDR3. The order of the fields is V gene, clone size, J gene, D gene, CDR3 protein, CDR3 DNA. D genes are given only for firm matches. Only part of the rows carry a size: once, few, many, or a class if the clone is expanded.

v_gene: TRBV27; abundance: few; j_gene: TRBJ2-1; d_gene: .; CDR3aa: CASSLSPTRGLQGEQFF; CDR3nt: TGTGCCAGCAGTTTATCTCCGACCCGGGGGCTACAAGGTGAGCAGTTCTTC
v_gene: TRBV7-9; abundance: many; j_gene: TRBJ2-1; d_gene: .; CDR3aa: CASSLEVQRSSYNEQFF; CDR3nt: TGTGCCAGCAGCTTAGAGGTCCAGCGGAGCTCCTACAATGAGCAGTTCTTC
v_gene: TRBV20-1; abundance: many; j_gene: TRBJ2-7; d_gene: .; CDR3aa: CSARGGDFDYEQYF; CDR3nt: TGCAGTGCTAGAGGCGGGGACTTCGACTACGAGCAGTACTTC
v_gene: TRBV7-3; abundance: few; j_gene: TRBJ2-1; d_gene: TRBD2; CDR3aa: CASSSTSGEYNEQFF; CDR3nt: TGTGCCAGCAGCTCTACTAGCGGGGAGTACAATGAGCAGTTCTTC
v_gene: TRBV7-8; abundance: few; j_gene: TRBJ2-2; d_gene: .; CDR3aa: CASSLDRTGELFF; CDR3nt: TGTGCCAGCAGCTTAGACAGGACCGGGGAGCTGTTTTTT
v_gene: TRBV7-2; abundance: many; j_gene: TRBJ2-1; d_gene: .; CDR3aa: CASTPGGYNEQFF; CDR3nt: TGTGCCAGCACCCCCGGGGGCTACAATGAGCAGTTCTTC
v_gene: TRBV19; abundance: .; j_gene: TRBJ2-5; d_gene: TRBD2; CDR3aa: CASTPGTSGVQETQYF; CDR3nt: TGTGCCAGTACCCCAGGGACTAGCGGGGTGCAGGAGACCCAGTACTTC
v_gene: TRBV12-3/TRBV12-4; abundance: few; j_gene: TRBJ2-5; d_gene: TRBD2; CDR3aa: CACRGDQETQYF; CDR3nt: TGTGCCTGCCGGGGGGACCAAGAGACCCAGTACTTC
v_gene: TRBV7-2; abundance: many; j_gene: TRBJ2-3; d_gene: .; CDR3aa: CASKWSGTDTQYF; CDR3nt: TGTGCCAGCAAATGGTCTGGCACAGATACGCAGTATTTT
v_gene: TRBV7-9; abundance: many; j_gene: TRBJ2-3; d_gene: .; CDR3aa: CASSLGQSTDTQYF; CDR3nt: TGTGCCAGCAGCTTAGGGCAGAGCACAGATACGCAGTATTTT
v_gene: TRBV4-3; abundance: many; j_gene: TRBJ2-7; d_gene: .; CDR3aa: CASSQERGVSYEQYF; CDR3nt: TGCGCCAGCAGCCAAGAGCGTGGGGTAAGCTACGAGCAGTACTTC
v_gene: TRBV2; abundance: few; j_gene: TRBJ2-2; d_gene: TRBD2; CDR3aa: CASSALTSGGHTGELFF; CDR3nt: TGTGCCAGCAGTGCCCTGACTAGCGGGGGACACACCGGGGAGCTGTTTTTT
v_gene: TRBV7-2; abundance: many; j_gene: TRBJ2-7; d_gene: TRBD1; CDR3aa: CASSPDRSLEQYF; CDR3nt: TGTGCCAGCAGCCCGGACAGGAGTCTGGAGCAGTACTTC
v_gene: TRBV6-5; abundance: few; j_gene: TRBJ2-1; d_gene: TRBD1; CDR3aa: CASSYSPGQGDNEQFF; CDR3nt: TGTGCCAGCAGTTACTCCCCGGGACAGGGGGACAATGAGCAGTTCTTC
v_gene: TRBV27; abundance: few; j_gene: TRBJ2-3; d_gene: TRBD2; CDR3aa: CASSLRAGDTDTQYF; CDR3nt: TGTGCCAGCAGTTTACGGGCGGGGGATACAGATACGCAGTATTTT
v_gene: TRBV12-3/TRBV12-4; abundance: many; j_gene: TRBJ2-7; d_gene: TRBD2; CDR3aa: CASSLTSGRIYEQYF; CDR3nt: TGTGCCAGCAGCCTAACTAGCGGGAGGATCTACGAGCAGTACTTC
v_gene: TRBV28; abundance: few; j_gene: TRBJ2-3; d_gene: TRBD2; CDR3aa: CASSPPGGGTDTQYF; CDR3nt: TGTGCCAGCAGTCCCCCGGGGGGTGGCACAGATACGCAGTATTTT
v_gene: TRBV7-8; abundance: many; j_gene: TRBJ1-3; d_gene: .; CDR3aa: CASSLGTSGNTIYF; CDR3nt: TGTGCCAGCAGCTTAGGGACGTCGGGAAACACCATATATTTT
v_gene: TRBV3-1; abundance: .; j_gene: TRBJ2-3; d_gene: .; CDR3aa: CASSAPSRITDTQYF; CDR3nt: TGTGCCAGCAGCGCACCTTCCCGGATCACAGATACGCAGTATTTT
v_gene: TRBV10-3; abundance: once; j_gene: TRBJ2-1; d_gene: .; CDR3aa: CAISESLAWGLDNEQFF; CDR3nt: TGTGCCATCAGTGAGTCACTAGCGTGGGGGCTCGACAATGAGCAGTTCTTC
v_gene: TRBV18; abundance: few; j_gene: TRBJ2-7; d_gene: .; CDR3aa: CASSPPEGTHEQYF; CDR3nt: TGTGCCAGCTCACCACCCGAGGGGACCCACGAGCAGTACTTC
v_gene: TRBV7-2; abundance: many; j_gene: TRBJ2-7; d_gene: TRBD2; CDR3aa: CASSLTASGLSYEQYF; CDR3nt: TGTGCCAGCAGCTTAACGGCTAGCGGCCTTTCCTACGAGCAGTACTTC
v_gene: TRBV2; abundance: few; j_gene: TRBJ2-7; d_gene: .; CDR3aa: CASSVNFSYEQYF; CDR3nt: TGTGCCAGCAGTGTTAACTTCTCCTACGAGCAGTACTTC
v_gene: TRBV11-2; abundance: many; j_gene: TRBJ2-5; d_gene: .; CDR3aa: CASSLFSETQYF; CDR3nt: TGTGCCAGCAGCTTATTTTCAGAGACCCAGTACTTC
v_gene: TRBV10-3; abundance: .; j_gene: TRBJ2-7; d_gene: .; CDR3aa: CAISGPDTTYEQYF; CDR3nt: TGTGCCATCAGTGGCCCGGACACTACCTACGAGCAGTACTTC
v_gene: TRBV12-3/TRBV12-4; abundance: .; j_gene: TRBJ1-2; d_gene: .; CDR3aa: CASSRVDGYTF; CDR3nt: TGTGCCAGCTCCAGGGTCGATGGCTACACCTTC
v_gene: TRBV6-2/TRBV6-3; abundance: few; j_gene: TRBJ2-5; d_gene: .; CDR3aa: CASSHPRTQETQYF; CDR3nt: TGTGCCAGCAGCCACCCCCGAACTCAAGAGACCCAGTACTTC
v_gene: TRBV4-2; abundance: few; j_gene: TRBJ1-2; d_gene: .; CDR3aa: CASSQVEGDADGYTF; CDR3nt: TGTGCCAGCAGCCAAGTTGAGGGGGATGCAGACGGCTACACCTTC
v_gene: TRBV20-1; abundance: .; j_gene: TRBJ2-1; d_gene: .; CDR3aa: CSAREGPNSYNEQFF; CDR3nt: TGCAGTGCTAGAGAGGGACCCAACTCCTACAATGAGCAGTTCTTC
v_gene: TRBV19; abundance: .; j_gene: TRBJ1-5; d_gene: TRBD1; CDR3aa: CASSMGQSMGAQHF; CDR3nt: TGTGCCAGTAGTATGGGACAGAGCATGGGTGCCCAGCATTTT
v_gene: TRBV6-5; abundance: many; j_gene: TRBJ1-5; d_gene: TRBD1; CDR3aa: CASRGTDSNQPQHF; CDR3nt: TGTGCCAGCAGGGGGACAGATAGCAATCAGCCCCAGCATTTT
v_gene: TRBV5-1; abundance: .; j_gene: TRBJ2-5; d_gene: TRBD2; CDR3aa: CASSPSGGTSDEETQYF; CDR3nt: TGCGCCAGCAGCCCTTCCGGGGGGACTAGCGATGAAGAGACCCAGTACTTC
v_gene: TRBV15; abundance: few; j_gene: TRBJ2-7; d_gene: TRBD2; CDR3aa: CATSRGAGGWGSYEQYF; CDR3nt: TGTGCCACCAGCAGAGGGGCGGGAGGCTGGGGATCCTACGAGCAGTACTTC
v_gene: TRBV9; abundance: few; j_gene: TRBJ2-7; d_gene: .; CDR3aa: CASSVWSTGRDYEQYF; CDR3nt: TGTGCCAGCAGCGTCTGGTCGACTGGGCGAGACTACGAGCAGTACTTC
v_gene: TRBV4-1; abundance: .; j_gene: TRBJ1-5; d_gene: .; CDR3aa: CASSLSESGNQPQHF; CDR3nt: TGCGCCAGCAGCCTCTCCGAGAGCGGCAATCAGCCCCAGCATTTT
v_gene: TRBV20-1; abundance: .; j_gene: TRBJ1-1; d_gene: .; CDR3aa: CSARRGETEAFF; CDR3nt: TGCAGTGCTAGGAGGGGGGAAACTGAAGCTTTCTTT
v_gene: TRBV24-1; abundance: .; j_gene: TRBJ2-1; d_gene: TRBD2; CDR3aa: CATSAGLAGDNEQFF; CDR3nt: TGTGCCACCAGTGCGGGACTAGCGGGAGACAATGAGCAGTTCTTC
v_gene: TRBV7-9; abundance: few; j_gene: TRBJ2-7; d_gene: TRBD1; CDR3aa: CASSPRQGFYYEQYF; CDR3nt: TGTGCCAGCAGCCCCCGACAGGGGTTTTACTACGAGCAGTACTTC
v_gene: TRBV19; abundance: .; j_gene: TRBJ1-6; d_gene: TRBD1; CDR3aa: CASSLTGGAASPLHF; CDR3nt: TGTGCCAGTAGCCTGACAGGGGGCGCAGCCTCACCCCTCCACTTT
v_gene: TRBV19; abundance: many; j_gene: TRBJ2-1; d_gene: .; CDR3aa: CASSPSLSSYNEQFF; CDR3nt: TGTGCCAGTAGTCCATCATTAAGCTCCTACAATGAGCAGTTCTTC
v_gene: TRBV10-3; abundance: few; j_gene: TRBJ2-7; d_gene: TRBD1; CDR3aa: CAISSPSRSGGSYEQYF; CDR3nt: TGTGCCATCAGTTCTCCGTCTAGGTCAGGGGGCTCCTACGAGCAGTACTTC